Presented here are 15 T cell receptor beta chains from one specimen sequenced in a study of CD8 T cells in ankylosing spondylitis. TCRdb called the 5' RACE reads again in MiXCR, with one record for every CDR3 protein. The table lists some 240,000 distinct CDR3 sequences, approximately 9% of them singletons, with approximately 7% in the top ten. The sequenced sample consisted of blood, either unsorted or a sorted T cell fraction (not recorded which). These receptors originate from a male donor with ankylosing spondylitis or in good health (not recorded which).

This clonotype was detected only once. The genes are TRBV10-3 and TRBJ2-1; 9 bases agree with TRBD1. The J segment lost 10 bases and the V segment lost 0 bases, leaving 7 bases of the junction unmatched. The CDR3 has 15 residues. Germline V lookup: CDR1 ENHRY, CDR2 SYGVKD. CDR3 in amino acids: CAISESGDRVREQFF. The CDR3 bases are TGTGCCATCAGTGAGTCAGGGGACAGGGTGCGGGAGCAGTTCTTC.

Ten or more counts support this clonotype. The CDR3 nucleotides are TGTGCCAGCAGCTCCCCGGGACACTCCACAGATACGCAGTATTTT. Protein: CASSSPGHSTDTQYF. The gene calls are TRBV7-2 and TRBJ2-3, with a weak D call TRBD1 (6 bases). Germline V gives CDR1 SGHTA, CDR2 FQGNSA. CDR3 length: 15 residues. V was trimmed by 4 bases and J by 2 bases, leaving 13 bases between them.

This clonotype showed up many times. This chain joins TRBV15 and TRBJ2-7, with TRBD1 matching 8 bases. Trimming took 1 base from V and 7 from J; bases not matched to a gene: 12. CDR1 and CDR2 (germline): LNHNV, YYDKDF (reference sequence). The CDR3 sequence is 16 residues long. CDR3 sequence (DNA): TGTGCCACCAGCAGAGGAGGTGTACAGGGGGTGAGGGAGCAGTACTTC. It encodes CATSRGGVQGVREQYF.

This clonotype occurred many times. The gene calls are TRBV7-2 and TRBJ2-5; perhaps TRBD1 as D (5 bases). V lost 4 bases, J lost 6 bases, and 18 bases lay in between. Germline V CDR1 and CDR2: SGHTA, FQGNSA. CDR3 length equals 15 residues. The CDR3 DNA reads as TGTGCCAGCAGCTGGTCCGGCTACAGGATTCAGACCCAGTACTTC. Protein: CASSWSGYRIQTQYF.

The CDR3 nucleotides read TGCGCCAGCAGCTCGGGGGTACAGAAGAACACTGAAGCTTTCTTT. Translating gives CASSSGVQKNTEAFF. The chain is built from TRBV5-1 and TRBJ1-1, with D possibly matching TRBD1 (5 bases). This CDR3 contains 15 residues. V dropped 3 bases and J dropped 1 base, with 13 bases sitting between them. In germline, CDR1 is SGHRS, CDR2 YFSETQ.

This clonotype has a count of ten or more. This chain joins TRBV19 and TRBJ1-3, with unresolved D. The germline V gene encodes CDR1 LNHDA and CDR2 SQIVND (reference sequence). The CDR3 runs to 13 residues. V gave up 5 bases and J gave up 8 bases, with 13 bases separating them. CDR3 nucleotides: TGTGCCAGTAGTGACACACGACGGGACACCATATATTTT. Protein product: CASSDTRRDTIYF.

This clonotype was seen at least ten times. CDR3 in DNA: TGTGCCAGTAAACAGGGGGCTGATGAGACCCAGTACTTC. This sequence encodes CASKQGADETQYF. V gene TRBV7-9 combines with J gene TRBJ2-5, with 9 bases identical to TRBD1. J lost 5 bases, V lost 9 bases, and 7 bases had no gene match. In germline, CDR1 is SEHNR, CDR2 FQNEAQ (reference sequence). There are 13 residues in the CDR3.

In this sample, this clonotype turned up many times. The V and J genes are TRBV12-3 or TRBV12-4 and TRBJ1-5; D is uncertain. CDR3 length: 15 residues. Trimming cost V 4 bases and J 5 bases, with 15 bases left between them. CDR3 in amino acids: CASSSWKGWDQPQHF. CDR3 nucleotide sequence: TGTGCCAGCAGTTCCTGGAAGGGCTGGGATCAGCCCCAGCATTTT.

This clonotype was seen more than once but under ten times. J is TRBJ2-1 and V is TRBV19; 7 bases agree with TRBD2. Trimming cost V 4 bases and J 2 bases; bases outside gene matches: 11. The CDR3 contains 17 residues. In germline, CDR1 is LNHDA, CDR2 SQIVND (reference sequence). The CDR3 region has the DNA TGTGCCAGTAGTACCTTGTCTCGGCGGGAGACCTACAATGAGCAGTTCTTC. It specifies CASSTLSRRETYNEQFF.

This clonotype came up many times. The DNA for the CDR3 is TGTGCCAGCAGCTTAGTGGGATCGAACTACAATGAGCAGTTCTTC. Translated, it gives CASSLVGSNYNEQFF. The rearrangement uses TRBV11-2 and TRBJ2-1; D not resolved. Germline-derived CDR1 and CDR2 are SGHAT and FQNNGV. V lost 1 base and J lost 3, with 10 bases in between. This CDR3 is built from 15 residues.

The chain is built from TRBV7-2 and TRBJ2-1, with TRBD2 identical over 10 bases. Germline CDR1 SGHTA, CDR2 FQGNSA. The CDR3 is 17 amino acids. The J segment lost 0 bases and the V segment lost 2 bases, leaving 4 bases of the junction unmatched. CDR3 residues: CASSLSLAGVSYNEQFF. In DNA form, the CDR3 reads TGTGCCAGCAGCTTAAGCCTAGCGGGAGTCTCCTACAATGAGCAGTTCTTC.

This clonotype was recorded many times. The V gene is TRBV12-5, the J gene TRBJ2-1, with D maybe TRBD2 (6 bases). Trimming removed 5 bases from V and 0 bases from J, with 8 bases in between. Germline values: CDR1 LGHNT, CDR2 FRNRAP. The CDR3 consists of 14 residues. The CDR3 loop reads CASGHGGSYNEQFF. The CDR3 DNA follows: TGTGCTAGTGGTCACGGGGGCTCCTACAATGAGCAGTTCTTC.

This clonotype was observed many times. The CDR3 nucleotides read TGTGCCAGCAGCTTAGACGGCCGGGGGGGCTACACCTTC. Its protein product is CASSLDGRGGYTF. The rearrangement links TRBV7-2 to TRBJ1-2; a possible D gene is TRBD1 (5 bases). V shed 1 base and J shed 8 bases, with 11 bases lying between them. Germline-derived CDR1 and CDR2 are SGHTA and FQGNSA. CDR3 length: 13 residues.

The DNA for the CDR3 is TGTGCCAGCAGCTCCCCTGGACTAGCGGCAGATACGCAGTATTTT. Its protein is CASSSPGLAADTQYF. V is TRBV6-1 and J is TRBJ2-3; TRBD2 matches 10 bases. CDR1 and CDR2 from the germline V gene are MNHNS and SASEGT. This CDR3 has 15 amino acids. V was clipped by 6 bases and J by 4 bases; unmatched bases: 7.

At least ten counts were recorded for this clonotype. The rearrangement links TRBV30 to TRBJ2-7; no definite D call. Trimming took off 0 bases at V and 3 bases at J, with 3 bases between the two ends. The germline V gene has CDR1 GTSNPN and CDR2 SVGIG (reference sequence). The CDR3 spans 11 residues. CDR3 DNA sequence: TGTGCCTGGAGTGTCGTCTACGAGCAGTACTTC. This sequence encodes CAWSVVYEQYF.